This T cell receptor beta chain was found in a study of somatic mutations in cytotoxic T cells in rheumatoid arthritis. Points from the study as a whole: Within 8 of 65 patients, the single biggest CD8+ clone made up more than 20% of CD8+ cells.

The CDR3 spans 15 residues. Trimming pared 7 bases from V and 0 bases from J, leaving 16 bases between. The germline CDR1 and CDR2 sequences are SEHNR and FQNEAQ (reference sequence). With regard to this clone: What it binds is not known.

Produced via immunoSEQ multiplex PCR; TCRdb's table is partial and in-frame only. The sample includes 30,000 to 45,000 clones, about 80% of them seen just once. Isolation of the CD4+ and CD8+ populations was accomplished via positive magnetic bead selection, with purity assessed by flow cytometry. Material for sequencing was CD8+ T cells sorted from blood. This TCR derives from a man in his forties in good health. The chain uses TRBV7-9 and TRBJ2-7; D tentatively fits TRBD1 or TRBD2 (6 bases each). CDR3 amino acids: CASNKGGASSYEQYF. In DNA form, the CDR3 reads TGTGCCAGCAATAAGGGGGGCGCGAGCTCCTACGAGCAGTACTTC.